This T cell receptor (beta chain) was captured in a study of cytomegalovirus exposure and HLA in healthy donors. Regarding the study as a whole: The majority of TCR sequences were rare, yet some public TCRs appeared in many donors.

On this clone: The antigen is not known.

13 Jbeta primers and 60 Vbeta primers were used for the PCR. Clones were read by immunoSEQ multiplex PCR, and TCRdb kept only the in-frame ones, dropping some. The table lists 130,000 or so clones, about 61% of them singletons. This TCR was recovered from a woman aged 40 to 55 in good health and CMV-seronegative. Sequencing input: PBMCs.

CDR3: CASSQAGYSYEQYF. The CDR3 DNA is TGTGCCAGCAGCCAAGCGGGATACTCCTACGAGCAGTACTTC. V gene TRBV7-9 combines with J gene TRBJ2-7, with TRBD2 matching over 7 bases. In germline, CDR1 is SEHNR, CDR2 FQNEAQ (reference sequence). Trimming removed 5 bases from V and 0 bases from J; junction bases left unmatched: 4. The CDR3 sequence is 14 residues long.